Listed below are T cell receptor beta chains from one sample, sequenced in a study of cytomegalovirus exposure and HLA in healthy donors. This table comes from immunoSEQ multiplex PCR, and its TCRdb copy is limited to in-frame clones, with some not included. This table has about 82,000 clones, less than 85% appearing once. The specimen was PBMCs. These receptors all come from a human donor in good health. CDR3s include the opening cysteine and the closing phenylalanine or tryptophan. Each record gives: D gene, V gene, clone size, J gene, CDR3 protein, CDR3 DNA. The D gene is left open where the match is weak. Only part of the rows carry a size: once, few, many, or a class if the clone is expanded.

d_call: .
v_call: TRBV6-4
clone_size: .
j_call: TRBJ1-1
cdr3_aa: CASSESRGTEAFF
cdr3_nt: TGTGCCAGCAGTGAAAGCAGGGGCACTGAAGCTTTCTTT

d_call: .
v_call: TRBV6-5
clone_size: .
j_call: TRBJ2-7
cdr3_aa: CASSYNRAYEQYF
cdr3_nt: TGTGCCAGCAGTTATAACAGAGCCTACGAGCAGTACTTC

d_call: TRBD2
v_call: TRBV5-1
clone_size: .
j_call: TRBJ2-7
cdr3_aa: CASGGVAGGRSYEQYF
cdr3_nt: TGCGCCAGTGGAGGAGTAGCGGGGGGCCGGTCCTACGAGCAGTACTTC

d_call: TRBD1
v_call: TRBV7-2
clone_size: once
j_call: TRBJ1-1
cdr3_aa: CASSRQGAVNTEAFF
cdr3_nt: TGTGCCAGCAGCCGTCAGGGGGCGGTGAACACTGAAGCTTTCTTT

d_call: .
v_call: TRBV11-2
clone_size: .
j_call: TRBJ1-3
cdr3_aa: CASSPSVPGNTIYF
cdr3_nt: TGTGCCAGCAGCCCGAGTGTCCCCGGAAACACCATATATTTT

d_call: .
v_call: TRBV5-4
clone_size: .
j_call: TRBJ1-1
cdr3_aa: CASSQVRNTEAFF
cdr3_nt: TGCGCCAGCAGCCAAGTTAGAAACACTGAAGCTTTCTTT

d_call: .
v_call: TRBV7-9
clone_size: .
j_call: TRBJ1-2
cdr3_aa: CSSRADRSGYTF
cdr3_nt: TGTTCCAGCAGGGCCGACAGGAGCGGCTACACCTTC

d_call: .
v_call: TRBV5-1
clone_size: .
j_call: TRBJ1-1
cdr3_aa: CASSWADGNTEAFF
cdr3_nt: TGCGCCAGCAGCTGGGCAGACGGGAACACTGAAGCTTTCTTT

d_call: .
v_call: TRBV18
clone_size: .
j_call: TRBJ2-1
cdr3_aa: CASSPTVGYNEQFF
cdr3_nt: TGTGCCAGCTCGCCCACAGTGGGCTACAATGAGCAGTTCTTC

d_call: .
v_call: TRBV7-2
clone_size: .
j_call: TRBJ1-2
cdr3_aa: CASSPDRTYGYTF
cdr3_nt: TGTGCCAGCAGTCCTGACAGGACCTATGGCTACACCTTC

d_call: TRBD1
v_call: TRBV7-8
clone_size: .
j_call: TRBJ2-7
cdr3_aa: CASSQQWGQGAYEQYF
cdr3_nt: TGTGCCAGCAGCCAGCAATGGGGACAGGGGGCTTACGAGCAGTACTTC

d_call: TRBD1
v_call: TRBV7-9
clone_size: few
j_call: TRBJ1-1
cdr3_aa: CASTQGAGYTEAFF
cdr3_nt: TGTGCCAGCACCCAGGGGGCAGGTTATACTGAAGCTTTCTTT

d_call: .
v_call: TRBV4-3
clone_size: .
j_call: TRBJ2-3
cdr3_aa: CASSHDPRAEGTQYF
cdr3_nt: TGCGCCAGCAGCCACGATCCTCGGGCGGAGGGGACGCAGTATTTT

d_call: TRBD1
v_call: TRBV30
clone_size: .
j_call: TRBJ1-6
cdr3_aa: CAFGQATNSPLHF
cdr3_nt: TGTGCCTTTGGACAGGCGACGAATTCACCCCTCCACTTT

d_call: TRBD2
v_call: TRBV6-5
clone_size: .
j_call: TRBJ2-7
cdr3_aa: CASSKGTSGGHEQYF
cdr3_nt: TGTGCCAGCAGTAAGGGGACTAGCGGGGGCCACGAGCAGTACTTC

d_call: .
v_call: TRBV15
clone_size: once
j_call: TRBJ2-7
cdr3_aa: CATSRGDTDSYEQYF
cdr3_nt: TGTGCCACCAGCAGAGGGGACACGGACTCCTACGAGCAGTACTTC

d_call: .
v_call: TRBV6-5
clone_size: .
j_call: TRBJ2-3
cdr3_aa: CASSYDAGTDTQYF
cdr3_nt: TGTGCCAGCAGTTACGACGCGGGCACAGATACGCAGTATTTT

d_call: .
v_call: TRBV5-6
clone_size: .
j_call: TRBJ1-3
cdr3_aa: CASSRPTGSGNTIYF
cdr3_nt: TGTGCCAGCAGCCGACCAACAGGGTCCGGAAACACCATATATTTT

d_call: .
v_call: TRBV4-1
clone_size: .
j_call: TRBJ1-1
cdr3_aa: CASSQQGLREAFF
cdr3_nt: TGCGCCAGCAGCCAACAGGGGTTGAGGGAAGCTTTCTTT

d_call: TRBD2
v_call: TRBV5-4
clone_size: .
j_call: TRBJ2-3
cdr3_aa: CASSQGLVSTSF
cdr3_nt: TGTGCCAGCAGCCAGGGACTAGTGTCTACCTCGTTT

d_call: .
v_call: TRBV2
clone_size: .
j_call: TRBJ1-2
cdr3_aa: CASSEKANYGYTF
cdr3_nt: TGTGCCAGCAGTGAAAAAGCCAACTATGGCTACACCTTC

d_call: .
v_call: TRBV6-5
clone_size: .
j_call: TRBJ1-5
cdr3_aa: CASRPYSNQPQNF
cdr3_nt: TGTGCCAGCAGACCGTATAGCAATCAGCCCCAGAATTTT

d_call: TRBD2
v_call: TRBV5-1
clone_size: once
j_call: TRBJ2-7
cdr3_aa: CASSLVSGGRYEQYF
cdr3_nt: TGCGCCAGCAGCTTGGTGAGCGGGGGCCGATACGAGCAGTACTTC

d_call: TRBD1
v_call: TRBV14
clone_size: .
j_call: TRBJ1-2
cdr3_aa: CASSHRGQGDFYGYTF
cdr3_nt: TGTGCCAGCAGCCATCGAGGACAGGGGGACTTCTATGGCTACACCTTC

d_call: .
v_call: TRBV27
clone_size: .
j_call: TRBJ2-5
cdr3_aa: CASMVSSTQETQYF
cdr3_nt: TGTGCCAGCATGGTCTCAAGCACCCAAGAGACCCAGTACTTC

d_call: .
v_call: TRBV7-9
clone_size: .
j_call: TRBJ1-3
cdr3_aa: CASSLPGSGGNTIYF
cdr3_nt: TGTGCCAGCAGCTTACCAGGGTCGGGTGGAAACACCATATATTTT

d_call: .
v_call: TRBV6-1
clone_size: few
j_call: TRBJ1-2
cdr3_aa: CASSMQGFHGYTF
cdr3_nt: TGTGCCAGCAGTATGCAGGGTTTCCATGGCTACACCTTC

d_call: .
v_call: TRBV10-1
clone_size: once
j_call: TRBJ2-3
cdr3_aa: CASSEQIAKTQYF
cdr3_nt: TGCGCCAGCAGTGAGCAGATAGCTAAGACGCAGTATTTT

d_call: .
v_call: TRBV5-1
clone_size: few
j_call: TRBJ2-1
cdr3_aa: CASSFSGNEQFF
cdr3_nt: TGCGCCAGCAGCTTCTCGGGCAATGAGCAGTTCTTC